This entry concerns a single TCR beta chain. Its antigen is still unknown. Trimming took 1 base from V and 2 from J, leaving 15 bases between them. The CDR3 consists of 18 residues. The data were taken from a study of response to subunit inactivated influenza vaccine. Study-wide results and limits: With each seasonal influenza vaccination, the authors suggested, few new T cells are recruited.

TCRdb processed the RT-PCR reads anew with MiXCR; each CDR3 protein has one entry. The data hold 530,000 or so distinct CDR3 sequences, with 25% observed a single time. The TCR originated in a man over 45 who received an inactivated influenza vaccine. The V gene is TRBV12-3 or TRBV12-4, the J gene TRBJ2-6; D may be TRBD2 (7 bases). The sequencing here drew on CD4+ T cells sorted from PBMCs, taken around 5 days after vaccination. For the CDR3, the DNA is TGTGCCAGCAGTTTAGGGGGGCTGGGGGGGCCTGGGGCCAACGTCCTGACTTTC. As protein: CASSLGGLGGPGANVLTF.